Below, one TCR beta chain is given with its context. Trimming left V 0 bases short and J 8 bases short, with 12 bases between. This CDR3 has 14 residues. Germline V gene sequence: CDR1 SGHRS, CDR2 YFSETQ. This sample stems from a study of cytomegalovirus exposure and HLA in healthy donors. Study as a whole: Roughly 89 million unique TCR sequences came from HLA-typed donors in an early release.

In the PCR, 60 Vbeta and 13 Jbeta primers were used. How the authors handled the data: As a later analysis found, there were roughly 80 million unique TCR beta chains, of which some 9.9 million were shared. TCRdb keeps only in-frame clones here, not all; method: immunoSEQ multiplex PCR. D and trimming were read from the DNA, whereas the V and J calls and clone size are those reported in that table. The sample has under 200,000 clones; approximately 79% are singletons. Sequencing was done on a sample of PBMCs. This chain links TRBV5-1 with TRBJ2-1; TRBD2 is a possible D gene (5 bases). This TCR came from a woman aged 35 to 49 in good health and CMV-seronegative. The CDR3: CASSLEVEEDEQFF. For the CDR3, the DNA is TGCGCCAGCAGCTTGGAGGTCGAGGAGGATGAGCAGTTCTTC.